Below are 6 T cell receptor beta chains sequenced from a single sample in a study of early T cells in non-severe SARS-CoV-2 infection. In TCRdb, the 5' RACE reads were re-called with MiXCR into one record per CDR3 protein. The sample comprises approximately 99,000 distinct CDR3 sequences, 12% of which are singletons, and 3% to 3.5% rests with the top ten. What was sequenced was whole blood. Every receptor here comes from an adult who was a healthcare worker with PCR-confirmed SARS-CoV-2 infection or an uninfected control (not recorded which).

The V and J genes are TRBV7-2 and TRBJ2-1; D is perhaps TRBD1 or TRBD2 (5 bases each). Trimming took off 1 base at V and 0 bases at J, with 10 bases between the two ends. Germline CDR1 is SGHTA and CDR2 is FQGNSA. The CDR3 contains 16 residues. CDR3 sequence: CASSLGGKSSYNEQFF. CDR3 coding DNA: TGTGCCAGCAGCTTAGGGGGGAAGAGCTCCTACAATGAGCAGTTCTTC. Complete variable domain (other parts from reference TRBV7-2 and TRBJ2-1): GAGVSQSPSNKVTEKGKDVELRCDPISGHTALYWYRQSLGQGLEFLIYFQGNSAPDKSGLPSDRFSAERTGGSVSTLTIQRTQQEDSAVYLCASSLGGKSSYNEQFFGPGTRLTVL.

This clonotype was counted a few times. The CDR3 DNA sequence: TGTGCCAGCAGCCCGGACAGGCCCGATACGCAGTATTTT. Translating gives CASSPDRPDTQYF. This chain joins TRBV7-9 and TRBJ2-3; 7 bases are shared with TRBD1. The V gene's germline CDR1 is SEHNR and CDR2 FQNEAQ (reference sequence). V gave up 5 bases and J gave up 6 bases; unmatched junction bases: 5. The CDR3 is 13 residues long.

This clonotype was observed at least ten times. The gene calls are TRBV7-6 and TRBJ2-1, with D possibly TRBD2 on 6 matching bases. The CDR3 extends over 13 amino acids. V lost 5 bases, J lost 8 bases, and 13 bases lay in between. The V gene's germline CDR1 is SGHVS and CDR2 FNYEAQ. The CDR3 coding sequence is TGTGCCAGCAGCCGGGAGAGCTGGGATGAGCAGTTCTTC. Residues: CASSRESWDEQFF.

In its sample, this clonotype was seen many times. The chain links TRBV12-3 or TRBV12-4 to TRBJ2-2; possible D gene TRBD2, 6 bases. The V and J ends lost 5 bases and 6 bases respectively, with 13 bases between them. This CDR3 is 14 amino acids long. The chain's CDR3 is CASSPGLPSGELFF. The CDR3 nucleotides read TGTGCCAGCAGTCCGGGACTTCCCTCCGGGGAGCTGTTTTTT.

There are many counts of this clonotype. The genes are TRBV19 and TRBJ2-1; D perhaps matches TRBD2 (7 bases). Germline lookup yields CDR1 LNHDA and CDR2 SQIVND (reference sequence). V was trimmed by 6 bases and J by 0 bases, leaving 18 bases between them. The CDR3 has 17 residues. CDR3 bases: TGTGCCAGTAGCCCAAACCCCGGGGGGCCCTCCTACAATGAGCAGTTCTTC. Translating gives CASSPNPGGPSYNEQFF.

The chain joins TRBV11-2 to TRBJ2-5; no clear D gene. The CDR3 spans 13 residues. V was trimmed by 3 bases and J by 1 base, leaving 6 bases between them. The V gene's germline CDR1 is SGHAT and CDR2 FQNNGV. The CDR3 sequence: CASSFGFQETQYF. The CDR3, as DNA: TGTGCCAGCAGCTTTGGCTTCCAAGAGACCCAGTACTTC. Drawing the rest from reference TRBV11-2 and TRBJ2-5, the complete variable domain is EAGVAQSPRYKIIEKRQSVAFWCNPISGHATLYWYQQILGQGPKLLIQFQNNGVVDDSQLPKDRFSAERLKGVDSTLKIQPAKLEDSAVYLCASSFGFQETQYFGPGTRLLVL.